In its sample, the clone carrying this T cell receptor beta chain was seen a few times. Its antigen remains unknown. Germline CDR1 is SGDLS and CDR2 is YYNGEE. V gave up 2 bases and J gave up 3 bases; unmatched junction bases: 6. The CDR3 is made up of 18 amino acids. This entry is derived from a study of cytomegalovirus exposure and HLA in healthy donors. Study context: About 80 million unique TCR sequences came from HLA-typed donors in an early release. Overall study results and limits: Association of some 18,000 TCR beta sequences with HLA alleles was found at 0.05 false discovery rate in a later analysis. An ancestry cluster, one associated with Asian ancestry, reportedly showed fewer N-insertions than the 666-donor mean in a later analysis. For most TCR beta V segments, an earlier analysis put the productive rate at about 87% or about 30% of the time.

The PCR had 60 Vbeta and 13 Jbeta primers. TCRdb's table, derived via immunoSEQ multiplex PCR, lists solely in-frame clones and lacks some. The sample includes 150,000 or so clones, around 80% seen only once; the top ten take about 4%. The V call is TRBV9, the J call TRBJ2-1, with 15 bases aligning to TRBD2. Sequences were obtained from PBMCs. The TCR originated in a middle-aged woman in good health and CMV-seronegative. This chain's CDR3 is CASSVPGLAGGDYNEQFF. DNA for the CDR3: TGTGCCAGCAGCGTCCCGGGACTAGCGGGAGGAGACTACAATGAGCAGTTCTTC.